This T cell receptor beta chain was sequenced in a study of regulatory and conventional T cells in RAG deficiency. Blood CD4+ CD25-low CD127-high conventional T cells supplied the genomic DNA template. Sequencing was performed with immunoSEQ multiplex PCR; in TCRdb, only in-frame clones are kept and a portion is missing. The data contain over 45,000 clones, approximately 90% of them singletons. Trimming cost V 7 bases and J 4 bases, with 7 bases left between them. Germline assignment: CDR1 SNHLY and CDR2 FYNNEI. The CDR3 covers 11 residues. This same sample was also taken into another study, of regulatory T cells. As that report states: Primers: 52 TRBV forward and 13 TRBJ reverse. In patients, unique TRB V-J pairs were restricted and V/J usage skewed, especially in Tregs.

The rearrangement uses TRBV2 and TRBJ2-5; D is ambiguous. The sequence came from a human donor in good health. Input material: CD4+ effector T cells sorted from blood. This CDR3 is CASTAGETQYF. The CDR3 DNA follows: TGTGCCAGCACGGCCGGAGAGACCCAGTACTTC.